The rows below give T cell receptor beta chains drawn from one sample of a study of beta chain features in type 1 diabetes. Clones were read by immunoSEQ multiplex PCR, and TCRdb kept only the in-frame ones, dropping some. The sample records roughly 500,000 clones, 10% to 12% being singletons. The sample was naive CD4+ T cells from blood. The receptors stem from a woman under 30 in good health. Both conserved end residues are part of each CDR3. The D gene is left open where the match is weak. The listing skips clone size in some rows; elsewhere it reads once, few, many or a size class.

V	size	J	D	CDR3	DNA
TRBV29-1	few	TRBJ2-2	NA	CSGARGPNTGELFF	TGCAGCGGCGCGCGGGGACCGAACACCGGGGAGCTGTTTTTT
TRBV5-1	NA	TRBJ2-6	NA	CASRIQPSSGANVLTF	TGCGCCAGCAGAATCCAGCCCAGCTCTGGGGCCAACGTCCTGACTTTC
TRBV18	NA	TRBJ1-1	NA	CASSPVVQGNTEAFF	TGTGCCAGCTCACCAGTTGTACAGGGGAACACTGAAGCTTTCTTT
TRBV7-2	NA	TRBJ2-7	NA	CASSLSFGRLEQYF	TGTGCCAGCAGCTTAAGTTTTGGTCGGCTCGAGCAGTACTTC
TRBV19	NA	TRBJ1-5	NA	CASSIGQTPQHF	TGTGCCAGTAGTATAGGACAGACGCCCCAGCATTTT
TRBV7-3	many	TRBJ2-6	NA	CASSPTSGANVLTF	TGTGCCAGCAGCCCTACCTCTGGGGCCAACGTCCTGACTTTC
TRBV5-1	NA	TRBJ2-7	NA	CASRRASGYEQYF	TGCGCCAGCAGGCGGGCTTCGGGATACGAGCAGTACTTC
TRBV14	few	TRBJ1-2	NA	CASRQHGDSVGYTF	TGTGCCAGCAGACAACATGGGGATTCGGTTGGCTACACCTTC
TRBV5-1	NA	TRBJ2-1	NA	CASTLGAPLYNEQFF	TGCGCCAGTACCCTCGGGGCCCCGCTATACAATGAGCAGTTCTTC
TRBV10-3	few	TRBJ1-1	NA	CAISESGPNTEAFF	TGTGCCATCAGTGAGTCGGGCCCAAACACTGAAGCTTTCTTT
TRBV25-1	NA	TRBJ1-6	NA	CASSEYQGGSYNSPLHF	TGTGCCAGCAGTGAATACCAGGGTGGCTCCTATAATTCACCCCTCCACTTT
TRBV4-1	few	TRBJ2-4	TRBD2	CASSHSVVWTSGGKNIQYF	TGCGCCAGCAGCCATTCCGTTGTATGGACTAGCGGGGGGAAAAACATTCAGTACTTC
TRBV2	few	TRBJ2-3	NA	CASSFSDTQYF	TGTGCCAGCAGTTTCTCCGATACGCAGTATTTT
TRBV7-3	NA	TRBJ2-2	NA	CASSPGNGELFF	TGTGCCAGCAGCCCCGGGAACGGGGAGCTGTTTTTT
TRBV10-3	NA	TRBJ2-5	NA	CAITPRLTPYQETQYF	TGTGCCATCACCCCGAGATTGACCCCGTACCAAGAGACCCAGTACTTC
TRBV18	NA	TRBJ2-1	NA	CATGRVANEQFF	TGTGCCACCGGACGCGTCGCCAATGAGCAGTTCTTC
TRBV6-5	NA	TRBJ2-7	TRBD1	CASSRGQGRYEQYF	TGTGCCAGCAGCCGCGGACAGGGGCGTTACGAGCAGTACTTC
TRBV30	NA	TRBJ1-2	TRBD1	CAWNKGQGQYRGGYTF	TGTGCCTGGAACAAAGGTCAGGGACAGTATCGGGGTGGCTACACCTTC
TRBV25-1	NA	TRBJ1-2	NA	CASSERTAGRDGYTF	TGTGCCAGCAGTGAACGTACGGCAGGTCGGGACGGCTACACCTTC
TRBV19	few	TRBJ2-5	NA	CAIPRRFMETQYF	TGTGCCATCCCCCGGAGGTTTATGGAGACCCAGTACTTC
TRBV9	NA	TRBJ2-1	NA	CASSVVSHLRSYNEQFF	TGTGCCAGCAGCGTAGTCTCGCATCTTCGCTCCTACAATGAGCAGTTCTTC
TRBV9	NA	TRBJ1-2	NA	CASSPSPQGLNYGYTF	TGTGCCAGCAGCCCGTCCCCCCAGGGGCTCAACTATGGCTACACCTTC
TRBV4-1	NA	TRBJ1-2	NA	CASSQDEQGIQGYTF	TGCGCCAGCAGCCAAGATGAACAGGGTATACAAGGCTACACCTTC
TRBV2	few	TRBJ2-5	NA	CASKLETRETQYF	TGTGCCAGCAAACTCGAGACCCGGGAGACCCAGTACTTC
TRBV25-1	many	TRBJ2-6	NA	CASSGLRANVLTF	TGTGCCAGCAGTGGGCTGAGGGCCAACGTCCTGACTTTC
TRBV5-1	NA	TRBJ2-3	NA	CASNQATSTDTQYF	TGCGCCAGCAACCAGGCAACTAGCACAGATACGCAGTATTTT
TRBV4-1	few	TRBJ2-3	NA	CASSQGGPGPLGPDTQYF	TGCGCCAGCAGCCAAGGGGGGCCGGGACCCCTAGGGCCAGATACGCAGTATTTT
TRBV7-9	few	TRBJ2-5	NA	CASIRNGGVRETQYF	TGTGCCAGCATCCGAAATGGTGGTGTTCGAGAGACCCAGTACTTC
TRBV6-4	few	TRBJ2-7	NA	CASSCRTELEPYEQYF	TGTGCCAGCAGCTGTAGGACGGAGCTAGAACCCTACGAGCAGTACTTC
TRBV7-9	NA	TRBJ2-1	NA	CASSLKSALAVNEQFF	TGTGCCAGCAGCTTAAAATCTGCACTGGCTGTCAATGAGCAGTTCTTC
TRBV7-2	NA	TRBJ2-3	TRBD1	CASRRGPGTDTQYF	TGTGCCAGCAGGAGGGGGCCAGGCACAGATACGCAGTATTTT
TRBV7-2	NA	TRBJ2-1	NA	CASSLGPGEQFF	TGTGCCAGCAGCCTGGGCCCGGGTGAGCAGTTCTTC
TRBV7-9	NA	TRBJ1-1	NA	CASSTTFGGRGTEAFF	TGTGCCAGCAGCACCACCTTTGGGGGCAGAGGGACTGAAGCTTTCTTT
TRBV14	many	TRBJ2-1	NA	CASSQFRNNEQFF	TGTGCCAGCAGCCAATTCCGAAACAATGAGCAGTTCTTC
TRBV6-5	few	TRBJ2-1	TRBD2	CASLAGFGNEQFF	TGTGCCAGCCTAGCGGGTTTCGGCAATGAGCAGTTCTTC
TRBV7-2	NA	TRBJ2-3	TRBD2	CATRSRGSTDTQYF	TGTGCCACCCGCTCGCGGGGGAGTACAGATACGCAGTATTTT
TRBV9	NA	TRBJ1-2	NA	CASSVEPETYGYTF	TGTGCCAGCAGCGTAGAGCCAGAAACCTATGGCTACACCTTC
TRBV7-6	NA	TRBJ2-1	NA	CASSTDPSPLFF	TGTGCCAGCAGCACCGACCCTAGCCCTCTGTTCTTC
TRBV7-2	NA	TRBJ2-5	TRBD1	CASLRGTGWETQYF	TGTGCCAGTCTGAGAGGGACAGGGTGGGAGACCCAGTACTTC